This TCR beta chain is drawn from a study of blood T cell repertoires in COVID-19. Study-level information: There were acute and convalescent COVID-19 samples, and they came from the United States, Italy and Spain. The cDNA or gDNA used as material had been derived from T cells, B-cell-depleted T cells, or PBMCs.

The CDR3 is 14 residues long. In germline, CDR1 is SGHRS, CDR2 YFSETQ. V was clipped by 4 bases and J by 0 bases, with 10 bases between them. As originally analysed: Amplified reference gene primers provided the basis for estimating nucleated cell counts. Clones were sequenced by immunoSEQ multiplex PCR, and TCRdb holds only the in-frame ones, with some missing. From that table come the V and J calls and clone size; the DNA was used to work out D and trimming. The sample contains approximately 120,000 clones, around 86% of which appear only once. The rearrangement uses TRBV5-1 and TRBJ1-1, with unresolved D. The source is a woman older than 75 with acute or convalescent COVID-19. Sequenced material: peripheral blood. The CDR3 sequence: CASSRGDLNTEAFF. The CDR3 coding sequence is TGCGCCAGCAGCCGAGGCGACTTGAACACTGAAGCTTTCTTT.